This T cell receptor beta chain was identified in a study of T-cell reconstitution after alpha-beta-depleted transplantation in children. This clonotype was recorded at least ten times. As yet, its antigen is unknown. Overall study findings and caveats: At day 60, the high TCRbeta diversity found in some patients originated from recipient T cells and thymic progenitors that had survived. Once a year had passed after transplant, T-cell counts and diversity came mostly from newly produced T cells. Expanded graft clones numbering several hundred reportedly gave rise to alpha-beta T cells about two months after transplant.

Trimming stripped 7 bases from V and 8 bases from J, with 21 bases between. Looked up from germline, CDR1 is SQVTM and CDR2 is ANQGSEA. The CDR3 contains 14 residues. Preparing the TCRbeta library involved the use of unique molecular identifiers. TCRdb redid the calling of the PCR reads with MiXCR, one entry per CDR3 protein. The data show under 750,000 distinct CDR3 sequences, with 23% seen just once and roughly an eighth held by the top ten. The sample here was PBMCs, mostly from graft donor cells, taken 360 days after TCRalphabeta/CD19-depleted stem cell transplant. V is TRBV29-1 and J is TRBJ2-1; D is undetermined. The sequence was collected from a boy younger than two who had a stem cell transplant for acute myeloid leukemia, so the T cells may come from the graft donor. The CDR3 coding sequence is TGCAGCGGAGGCAGTTTGGGGTTCACCTATGAGCAGTTCTTC. Translating gives CSGGSLGFTYEQFF.